The 17 T cell receptor beta chains reported below all come from one sample, sequenced in a study of blood T cell repertoires in COVID-19. TCRdb's table, derived via immunoSEQ multiplex PCR, lists solely in-frame clones and lacks some. Of over 200,000 clones in the sample, roughly 90% were seen once. The sequenced sample was peripheral blood. Every receptor here comes from a man in his sixties who had recovered from COVID-19.

The chain is built from TRBV4-1 and TRBJ2-7, with 8 bases lining up with TRBD1. J gave up 5 bases and V 1 base, and 4 bases lay outside the gene matches. Germline CDR1 reads MGHRA; CDR2 reads YSYEKL. The CDR3 is 14 amino acids. The CDR3 nucleotides are TGCGCCAGCAGCCAAGTGGACAGGGCTCACGAGCAGTACTTC. Its translation is CASSQVDRAHEQYF.

This CDR3 is CASSLQSGAREQYF. The CDR3 nucleotides are TGTGCCAGCAGCTTACAAAGCGGGGCAAGGGAGCAGTACTTC. The rearrangement uses TRBV13 and TRBJ2-7, with 7 bases matching TRBD2. V trimming: 2 bases; J trimming: 7 bases; junction bases outside the gene matches: 8. CDR3 size: 14 residues. CDR1 and CDR2 (germline): PRHDT, FYEKMQ (reference sequence).

The chain uses TRBV4-2 and TRBJ2-1, with 10 bases matching TRBD2. Germline CDR1 reads LGHNA; CDR2 reads YNFKEQ. CDR3 length: 19 amino acids. V gave up 7 bases and J gave up 6 bases; unmatched junction bases: 21. CDR3 bases: TGTGCCAGCACCTTCATTCCTGGGGGGCGACTAGCGGGCGTCAATGAGCAGTTCTTC. Its protein is CASTFIPGGRLAGVNEQFF.

This chain connects TRBV6-2 or TRBV6-3 to TRBJ2-2; 7 bases align to TRBD2. This CDR3 contains 15 residues. The germline gives CDR1 MNHEY, CDR2 SVGEGT. The J segment lost 5 bases and the V segment lost 6 bases, leaving 9 bases of the junction unmatched. The CDR3 bases are TGTGCCAGCAGCCCCGGACTAGTTTCGACCGGGGAGCTGTTTTTT. Translation gives CASSPGLVSTGELFF.

The rearrangement links TRBV6-5 to TRBJ2-7, with 13 positions matching TRBD2. This CDR3 is 15 amino acids long. The V gene's germline CDR1 is MNHEY and CDR2 SVGAGI. V trimming: 6 bases; J trimming: 0 bases; junction bases outside the gene matches: 2. The CDR3 sequence is CASRTSGGFSYEQYF. DNA of the CDR3: TGTGCCAGCAGGACTAGCGGGGGGTTCTCCTACGAGCAGTACTTC.

This CDR3 is CASSYREAMPYEQYF. In DNA form, the CDR3 reads TGTGCCAGCAGTTACAGGGAGGCCATGCCCTACGAGCAGTACTTC. The chain carries TRBV6-5 and TRBJ2-7; possibly TRBD2 for D (6 bases). The CDR3 covers 15 residues. V was shortened by 2 bases and J by 2 bases, with 13 bases between the two germline ends. From germline, CDR1 is MNHEY and CDR2 SVGAGI.

V and J are TRBV14 and TRBJ2-1; 9 bases line up with TRBD1. Germline V lookup: CDR1 SGHDN, CDR2 FVKESK. V was pared by 4 bases and J by 4 bases, with 5 bases of the junction left unmatched. The CDR3 is made up of 15 amino acids. Here the CDR3 reads CASSPVTGGYNEQFF. In DNA, the CDR3 is TGTGCCAGCAGCCCGGTGACAGGGGGTTACAATGAGCAGTTCTTC.

The chain recombines TRBV7-2 with TRBJ2-3, with 7 bases fitting TRBD1. CDR3 length equals 15 residues. Per germline, CDR1 SGHTA and CDR2 FQGNSA. The V gene end was trimmed by 5 bases and the J gene end by 6 bases; junction bases not matched to a gene: 11. CDR3 DNA: TGTGCCAGCAGCCCCCGGACAGGTATATACGATACGCAGTATTTT. Its translation is CASSPRTGIYDTQYF.

CDR3 sequence reads: CASSISGGSDTQYF. CDR3 coding DNA: TGTGCCAGTAGTATATCTGGGGGGTCAGATACGCAGTATTTT. The V call is TRBV19, the J call TRBJ2-3; possibly TRBD2 for D (6 bases). Germline assignment: CDR1 LNHDA and CDR2 SQIVND (reference sequence). V lost 2 bases and J lost 4, with 10 bases in between. There are 14 residues in the CDR3. Full variable domain (remainder filled in from reference TRBV19 and TRBJ2-3): DGGITQSPKYLFRKEGQNVTLSCEQNLNHDAMYWYRQDPGQGLRLIYYSQIVNDFQKGDIAEGYSVSREKKESFPLTVTSAQKNPTAFYLCASSISGGSDTQYFGPGTRLTVL.

This chain links TRBV5-1 with TRBJ1-2, with 9 bases fitting TRBD1. V shed 3 bases, J shed 7 bases, and the junction held 16 bases outside the gene matches. Germline V CDR1 and CDR2: SGHRS, YFSETQ. The CDR3 sequence is 17 residues long. The CDR3 is CASSSSALQGAVGGYTF. The DNA for the CDR3 is TGCGCCAGCAGCTCATCAGCGTTACAGGGGGCCGTTGGTGGCTACACCTTC.

This chain connects TRBV28 to TRBJ1-2; tentatively, D is TRBD1 (5 bases). Trimming stripped 2 bases from V and 7 bases from J, with 17 bases between. In germline, CDR1 is MDHEN, CDR2 SYDVKM. There are 15 residues in the CDR3. The CDR3: CASSLGGATQIGYTF. DNA for the CDR3: TGTGCCAGCAGTTTAGGCGGGGCGACGCAGATTGGCTACACCTTC.

CDR3 protein: CASAPGDRGNTGELFF. The DNA for the CDR3 is TGTGCCAGTGCCCCGGGGGACAGGGGTAACACCGGGGAGCTGTTTTTT. V usage is TRBV19 and J usage is TRBJ2-2; 10 bases are shared with TRBD1. J gave up 2 bases and V 8 bases, and 8 bases lay outside the gene matches. CDR1 is LNHDA and CDR2 is SQIVND in the germline V gene (reference sequence). CDR3 length: 16 amino acids.

This CDR3 reads CSVEDRGSVYGYTF. In DNA, the CDR3 is TGCAGCGTTGAAGATCGGGGAAGCGTCTATGGCTACACCTTC. The chain joins TRBV29-1 to TRBJ1-2; D gene ambiguous. The CDR3 has 14 amino acids. CDR1 and CDR2 (germline): SQVTM, ANQGSEA. Trimming removed 0 bases at V and 4 bases at J, with 12 bases between.

The CDR3 region has the DNA TGTGCCAGTAGTATAGCGGGGTCCTCTGGGGCCAACGTCCTGACTTTC. This codes for CASSIAGSSGANVLTF. This chain uses TRBV19 with TRBJ2-6; D may be TRBD2 (5 bases). CDR3 length equals 16 residues. Looked up from germline, CDR1 is LNHDA and CDR2 is SQIVND (reference sequence). Trimming removed 1 base at V and 0 bases at J, with 7 bases between.

This clone was counted once. CDR3 DNA: TGTGCCAGCAGCCAGCAGGGAACCTACGAGCAGTACTTC. The encoded protein is CASSQQGTYEQYF. The chain couples TRBV14 to TRBJ2-7, with D possibly matching TRBD1 (5 bases). CDR1 is SGHDN, CDR2 FVKESK, per germline. The CDR3 consists of 13 residues. The V and J ends lost 3 bases and 2 bases respectively, with 8 bases between them. Supplemented by reference TRBV14 and TRBJ2-7, the full variable domain reads EAGVTQFPSHSVIEKGQTVTLRCDPISGHDNLYWYRRVMGKEIKFLLHFVKESKQDESGMPNNRFLAERTGGTYSTLKVQPAELEDSGVYFCASSQQGTYEQYFGPGTRLTVT.

V is TRBV5-1 and J is TRBJ2-3; maybe TRBD1 (6 bases). The V gene lost 3 bases and the J gene lost 0 bases, with 8 bases spanning the gap. This CDR3 is 14 amino acids long. Per the germline V gene, CDR1 is SGHRS and CDR2 is YFSETQ. The CDR3 coding sequence is TGCGCCAGCAGCTCGGACAGAAGCACAGATACGCAGTATTTT. Amino acid sequence: CASSSDRSTDTQYF.

On this clone: Other nucleotide sequences from this sample produce the same CDR3. CDR3 region: CASSLEGDYGYTF. For the CDR3, the DNA is TGCGCCAGCAGCTTGGAAGGGGACTATGGCTACACCTTC. The chain is built from TRBV5-1 and TRBJ1-2, with D maybe TRBD1 (5 bases). Trimming stripped 0 bases from V and 3 bases from J, with 6 bases between. Germline loops: CDR1 SGHRS, CDR2 YFSETQ. CDR3 length: 13 residues.